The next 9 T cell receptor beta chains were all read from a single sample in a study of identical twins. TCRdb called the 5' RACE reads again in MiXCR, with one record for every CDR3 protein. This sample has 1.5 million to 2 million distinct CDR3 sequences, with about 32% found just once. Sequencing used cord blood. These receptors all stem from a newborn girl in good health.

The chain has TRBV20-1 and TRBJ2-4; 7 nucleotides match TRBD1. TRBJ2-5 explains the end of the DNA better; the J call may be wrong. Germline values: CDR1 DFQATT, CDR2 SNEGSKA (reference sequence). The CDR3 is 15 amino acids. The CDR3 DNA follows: TGCAGTGCTAGAACCCCACAGGGGTTATGGGAGACCCAGTACTTC. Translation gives CSARTPQGLWETQYF.

CDR3 bases: TGCAGCGTTGCTGACAGGGGTGCCTACGAGCAGTACTTC. Residues: CSVADRGAYEQYF. The J gene is TRBJ2-7, the V gene TRBV29-1; 8 bases match TRBD1. J gave up 2 bases and V 4 bases, and 4 bases lay outside the gene matches. CDR1 and CDR2 (germline): SQVTM, ANQGSEA. The CDR3 consists of 13 residues.

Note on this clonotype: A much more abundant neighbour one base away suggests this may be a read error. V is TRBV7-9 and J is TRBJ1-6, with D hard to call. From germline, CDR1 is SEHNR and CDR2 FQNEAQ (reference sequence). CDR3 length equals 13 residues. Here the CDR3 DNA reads TGTGCCAGCAGCCACCAGTTAGATTCACCCCCCCACTTT. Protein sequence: CASSHQLDSPPHF. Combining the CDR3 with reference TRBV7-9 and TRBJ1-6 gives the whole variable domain DTGVSQNPRHKITKRGQNVTFRCDPISEHNRLYWYRQTLGQGPEFLTYFQNEAQLEKSRLLSDRFSAERPKGSFSTLEIQRTEQGDSAMYLCASSHQLDSPPHFGNGTRLTVT.

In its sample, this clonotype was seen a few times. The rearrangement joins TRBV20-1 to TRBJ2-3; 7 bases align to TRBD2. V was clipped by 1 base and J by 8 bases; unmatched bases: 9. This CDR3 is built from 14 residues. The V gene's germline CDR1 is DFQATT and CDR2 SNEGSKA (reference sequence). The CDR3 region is CSARGGGPGGTQYF. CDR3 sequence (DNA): TGCAGTGCTAGAGGGGGGGGTCCAGGAGGTACGCAGTATTTT.

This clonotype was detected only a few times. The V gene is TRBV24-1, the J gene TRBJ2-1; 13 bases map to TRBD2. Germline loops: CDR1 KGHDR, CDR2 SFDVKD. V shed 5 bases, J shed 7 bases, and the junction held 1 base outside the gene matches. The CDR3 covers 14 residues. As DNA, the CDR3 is TGTGCCACCAGTGCGGGACTAGCGGGGAATGAGCAGTTCTTC. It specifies CATSAGLAGNEQFF.

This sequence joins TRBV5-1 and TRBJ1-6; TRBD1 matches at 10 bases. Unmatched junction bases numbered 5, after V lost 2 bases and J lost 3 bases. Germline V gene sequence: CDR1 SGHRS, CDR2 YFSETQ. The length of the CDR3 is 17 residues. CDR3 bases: TGCGCCAGCAGCTTCTCCGGGACAGGGGACTATAATTCACCCCTCCACTTT. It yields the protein CASSFSGTGDYNSPLHF.

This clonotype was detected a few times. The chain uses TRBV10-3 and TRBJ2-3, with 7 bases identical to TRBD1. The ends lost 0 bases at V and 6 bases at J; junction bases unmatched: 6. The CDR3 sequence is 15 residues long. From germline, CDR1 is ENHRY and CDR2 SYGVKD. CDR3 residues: CAISESNGRGDTQYF. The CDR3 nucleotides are TGTGCCATCAGTGAGTCGAATGGCAGGGGGGATACGCAGTATTTT.

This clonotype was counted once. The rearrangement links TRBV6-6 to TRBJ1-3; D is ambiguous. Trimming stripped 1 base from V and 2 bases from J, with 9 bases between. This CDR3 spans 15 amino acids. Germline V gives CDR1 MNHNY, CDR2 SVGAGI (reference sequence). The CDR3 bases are TGTGCCAGCAGTTACTTGGGAGCAACTGGAAACACCATATATTTT. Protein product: CASSYLGATGNTIYF.

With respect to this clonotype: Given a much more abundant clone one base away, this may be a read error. The DNA of the CDR3 is TGTGCCAGCAGTCCTACAGAGGGGAATGAAAAACTGTTTTTT. Translating it yields CASSPTEGNEKLFF. The genes are TRBV12-3 or TRBV12-4 and TRBJ1-4, with D possibly matching TRBD1 (5 bases). Trimming pared 5 bases from V and 5 bases from J, leaving 12 bases between. This CDR3 has 14 amino acids.